Below, 12 T cell receptor beta chains from the same sample are listed, as sequenced in a study of CD8 T cells in ankylosing spondylitis. TCRdb independently ran MiXCR on the 5' RACE reads; one entry per CDR3 protein. This table has approximately 250,000 distinct CDR3 sequences, 7.5% to 9.5% appearing once. The sequencing input was blood, either unsorted or a sorted T cell fraction (not recorded which). The receptor source for this set is a female donor with ankylosing spondylitis or in good health (not recorded which).

This clonotype was detected ten times or more. This chain connects TRBV20-1 to TRBJ1-5; the match to TRBD1 covers 7 bases. Trimming at V came to 4 bases and at J to 1 base, leaving 4 bases not matched to a gene. The CDR3 is made up of 14 amino acids. The germline V gene has CDR1 DFQATT and CDR2 SNEGSKA (reference sequence). CDR3 region: CSANRGGSNQPQHF. The DNA for the CDR3 is TGCAGTGCTAACAGGGGAGGAAGCAATCAGCCCCAGCATTTT.

This clonotype has at least ten counts. V gene TRBV14 combines with J gene TRBJ2-1; 14 nucleotides align to TRBD2. Trimming cost V 4 bases and J 6 bases; bases outside gene matches: 2. Germline V CDR1 and CDR2: SGHDN, FVKESK. The length of the CDR3 is 15 residues. The CDR3 loop is CASSRLAGGVNEQFF. CDR3 nucleotides: TGTGCCAGCAGCCGACTAGCGGGAGGGGTCAATGAGCAGTTCTTC.

Many counts were recorded for this clonotype. The chain recombines TRBV20-1 with TRBJ2-2, with TRBD1 identical over 7 bases. Germline values: CDR1 DFQATT, CDR2 SNEGSKA (reference sequence). The CDR3 contains 15 residues. J gave up 4 bases and V 3 bases, and 8 bases lay outside the gene matches. CDR3 DNA sequence: TGCAGTGCTAGGCTACTGACAGGGTCCACCGGGGAGCTGTTTTTT. Its translation is CSARLLTGSTGELFF.

This clonotype was observed at least ten times. The rearrangement links TRBV7-2 to TRBJ2-2; D may be TRBD1 or TRBD2 (5 bases each). This CDR3 is 15 amino acids long. The germline V gene encodes CDR1 SGHTA and CDR2 FQGNSA. The V end was cut by 4 bases, the J end by 1 base, with 10 bases between. CDR3 sequence: CASSSTRGNTGELFF. CDR3 DNA sequence: TGTGCCAGCAGCTCGACGAGGGGGAACACCGGGGAGCTGTTTTTT. The whole variable domain, filled in from reference TRBV7-2 and TRBJ2-2, reads GAGVSQSPSNKVTEKGKDVELRCDPISGHTALYWYRQSLGQGLEFLIYFQGNSAPDKSGLPSDRFSAERTGGSVSTLTIQRTQQEDSAVYLCASSSTRGNTGELFFGEGSRLTVL.

Concerning this clonotype itself: A single base separates this from a much larger clone, so it may be a read error. The V and J genes are TRBV28 and TRBJ1-1; no clear D. CDR1 and CDR2 from the germline V gene are MDHEN and SYDVKM. Trimming shortened V by 8 bases and J by 4 bases, and 14 bases separated the two germline ends. This CDR3 is built from 13 residues. The CDR3, as DNA: TGTGCCAGCTTCGGATTTATGAGCACTGAAGCTTTCTTT. Its translation: CASFGFMSTEAFF.

This clonotype occurred many times. The CDR3 sequence: CASSKTSEYEQYF. The CDR3 DNA follows: TGCGCCAGCAGCAAGACTAGTGAGTACGAGCAGTACTTC. V and J are TRBV5-1 and TRBJ2-7; tentatively, D is TRBD2 (6 bases). CDR1 is SGHRS and CDR2 is YFSETQ in the germline V gene. Trimming took off 4 bases at V and 4 bases at J, with 12 bases between the two ends. The CDR3 covers 13 residues.

This clonotype was counted at least ten times. This chain connects TRBV7-8 to TRBJ2-7; D might be TRBD2 (5 bases). CDR1 SGHVS and CDR2 FQNEAQ come from the germline V gene. This CDR3 is 11 amino acids long. Deletions cut 8 bases from V and 3 bases from J, with 8 bases between. CDR3 protein: CASSGDYEQYF. The CDR3 DNA reads as TGTGCCAGCTCCGGGGACTACGAGCAGTACTTC.

This clonotype showed up many times. The rearrangement links TRBV20-1 to TRBJ2-3; TRBD1 might be the D (6 bases). Looked up from germline, CDR1 is DFQATT and CDR2 is SNEGSKA (reference sequence). Trimming stripped 8 bases from V and 2 bases from J, with 14 bases between. This CDR3 is 13 amino acids long. CDR3 DNA sequence: TGCAGTTTATGGGACAACCCCACAGATACGCAGTATTTT. This encodes CSLWDNPTDTQYF.

This clonotype was seen repeatedly, ten times or more. J is TRBJ2-1 and V is TRBV29-1; no clear D gene. CDR3 length: 11 residues. V was cut by 7 bases and J by 7 bases, with 11 bases left in between. CDR1 is SQVTM, CDR2 ANQGSEA, per germline. CDR3 residues: CSADGINEQFF. The CDR3 nucleotides read TGCAGCGCTGACGGTATAAATGAGCAGTTCTTC.

This clonotype was seen repeatedly, ten times or more. The V call is TRBV29-1, the J call TRBJ2-7; TRBD2 agrees at 10 bases. The germline CDR1 and CDR2 sequences are SQVTM and ANQGSEA. V lost 5 bases and J lost 4; bases outside the gene matches: 8. This CDR3 has 14 amino acids. CDR3 residues: CSVRGLAGAYEQYF. CDR3 DNA sequence: TGCAGCGTTAGGGGCCTAGCGGGAGCTTACGAGCAGTACTTC.

Of note for this clonotype: One end of the junction fails to match germline, which may point to a read error. The chain joins TRBV20-1 to TRBJ1-5, with D perhaps matching TRBD1 (5 bases). Per germline, CDR1 DFQATT and CDR2 SNEGSKA (reference sequence). This CDR3 has 13 residues. CDR3 region: CSTRRGNGQPQHF. As DNA, the CDR3 is TGCAGTACTAGACGGGGGAACGGCCAGCCCCAGCATTTT.

This clonotype was picked up many times. The chain recombines TRBV4-3 with TRBJ2-6; the D gene is possibly TRBD1 (6 bases). Germline-derived CDR1 and CDR2 are LGHNA and YSLEER. The CDR3 loop spans 20 amino acids. V lost 2 bases and J lost 2, with 22 bases in between. In DNA form, the CDR3 reads TGCGCCAGCAGCCAACGGACCTCGGCAGGGGCCTCCCCTGGGGCCAACGTCCTGACTTTC. This sequence encodes CASSQRTSAGASPGANVLTF.